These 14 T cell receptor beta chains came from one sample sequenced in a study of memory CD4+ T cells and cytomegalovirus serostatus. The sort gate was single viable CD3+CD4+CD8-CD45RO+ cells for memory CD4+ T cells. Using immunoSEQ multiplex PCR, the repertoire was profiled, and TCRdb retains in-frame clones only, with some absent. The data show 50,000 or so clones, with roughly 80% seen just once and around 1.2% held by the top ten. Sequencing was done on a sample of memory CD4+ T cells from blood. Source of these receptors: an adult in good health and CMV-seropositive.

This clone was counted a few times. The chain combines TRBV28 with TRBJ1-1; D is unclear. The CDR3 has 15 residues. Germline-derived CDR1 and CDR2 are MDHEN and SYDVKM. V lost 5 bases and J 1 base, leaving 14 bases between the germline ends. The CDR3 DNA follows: TGTGCCAGCAGTCTCCTTGGTGTCGCGAACACTGAAGCTTTCTTT. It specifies CASSLLGVANTEAFF.

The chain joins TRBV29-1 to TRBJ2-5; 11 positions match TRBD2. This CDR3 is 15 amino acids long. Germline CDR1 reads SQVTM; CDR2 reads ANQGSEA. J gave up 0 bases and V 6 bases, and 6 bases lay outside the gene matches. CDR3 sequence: CSVGSGGVYQETQYF. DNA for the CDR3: TGCAGCGTGGGTAGCGGGGGGGTTTACCAAGAGACCCAGTACTTC. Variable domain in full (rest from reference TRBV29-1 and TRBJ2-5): SAVISQKPSRDICQRGTSLTIQCQVDSQVTMMFWYRQQPGQSLTLIATANQGSEATYESGFVIDKFPISRPNLTFSTLTVSNMSPEDSSIYLCSVGSGGVYQETQYFGPGTRLLVL.

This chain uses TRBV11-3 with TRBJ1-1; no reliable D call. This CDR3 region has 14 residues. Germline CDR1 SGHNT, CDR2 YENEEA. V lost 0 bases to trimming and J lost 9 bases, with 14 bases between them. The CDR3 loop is CASSLDKEADQAFF. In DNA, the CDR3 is TGTGCCAGCAGCTTAGATAAGGAGGCGGATCAAGCTTTCTTT.

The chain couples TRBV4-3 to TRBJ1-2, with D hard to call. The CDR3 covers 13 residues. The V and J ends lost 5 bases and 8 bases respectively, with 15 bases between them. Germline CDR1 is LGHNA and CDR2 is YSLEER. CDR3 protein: CASSDLGKRGYTF. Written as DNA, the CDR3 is TGCGCCAGCAGCGACCTGGGTAAAAGGGGCTACACCTTC.

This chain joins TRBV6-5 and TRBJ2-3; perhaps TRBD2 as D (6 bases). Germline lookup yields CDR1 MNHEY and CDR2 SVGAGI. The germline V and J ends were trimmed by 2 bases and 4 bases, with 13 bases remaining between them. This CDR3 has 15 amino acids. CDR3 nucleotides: TGTGCCAGCAGTTACGTGGCTAGCGCAGCAGATACGCAGTATTTT. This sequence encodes CASSYVASAADTQYF.

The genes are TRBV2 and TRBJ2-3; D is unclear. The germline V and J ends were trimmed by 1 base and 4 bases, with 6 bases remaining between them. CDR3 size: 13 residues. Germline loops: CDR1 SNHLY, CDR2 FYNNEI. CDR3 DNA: TGTGCCAGCAGTGAAGGCCTGTCAGATACGCAGTATTTT. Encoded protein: CASSEGLSDTQYF.

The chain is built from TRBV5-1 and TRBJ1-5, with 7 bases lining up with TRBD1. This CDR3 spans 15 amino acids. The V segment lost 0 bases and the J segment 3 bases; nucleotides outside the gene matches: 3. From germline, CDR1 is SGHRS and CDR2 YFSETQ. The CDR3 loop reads CASSLAGTDNQPQHF. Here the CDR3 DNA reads TGCGCCAGCAGCTTGGCCGGGACAGACAATCAGCCCCAGCATTTT.

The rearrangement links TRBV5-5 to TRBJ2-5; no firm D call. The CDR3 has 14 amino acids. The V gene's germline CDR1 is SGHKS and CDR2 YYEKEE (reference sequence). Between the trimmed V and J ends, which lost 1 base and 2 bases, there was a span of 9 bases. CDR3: CASSLLSGQETQYF. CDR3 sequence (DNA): TGTGCCAGCAGCTTGTTATCCGGGCAAGAGACCCAGTACTTC.

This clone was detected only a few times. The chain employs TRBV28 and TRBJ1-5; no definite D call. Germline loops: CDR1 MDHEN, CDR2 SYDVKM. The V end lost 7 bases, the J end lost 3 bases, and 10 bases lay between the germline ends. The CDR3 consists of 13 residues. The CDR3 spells CASTDGSNQPQHF. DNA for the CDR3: TGTGCCAGCACCGATGGATCCAATCAGCCCCAGCATTTT.

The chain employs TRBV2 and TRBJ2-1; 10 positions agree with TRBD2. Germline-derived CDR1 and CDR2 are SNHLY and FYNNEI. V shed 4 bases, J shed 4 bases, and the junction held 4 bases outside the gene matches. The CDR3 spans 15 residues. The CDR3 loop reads CASSGSGGNYNEQFF. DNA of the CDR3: TGTGCCAGCAGTGGTAGCGGGGGGAATTACAATGAGCAGTTCTTC.

This CDR3 reads CASSHGLFYEAFF. The CDR3 DNA is TGTGCCAGCAGCCATGGACTCTTTTATGAAGCTTTCTTT. This chain joins TRBV25-1 and TRBJ1-1; unclear D gene. Trimming removed 6 bases at V and 7 bases at J, with 15 bases between. The CDR3 totals 13 residues. Germline V gives CDR1 MGHDK, CDR2 SYGVNS.

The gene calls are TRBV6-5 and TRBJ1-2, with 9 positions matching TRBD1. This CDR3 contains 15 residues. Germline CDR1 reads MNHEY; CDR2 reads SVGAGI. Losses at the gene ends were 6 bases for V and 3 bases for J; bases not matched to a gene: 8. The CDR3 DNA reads TGTGCCAGCAGACAAGGGGGGACAGGGCACTATGGCTACACCTTC. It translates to CASRQGGTGHYGYTF.

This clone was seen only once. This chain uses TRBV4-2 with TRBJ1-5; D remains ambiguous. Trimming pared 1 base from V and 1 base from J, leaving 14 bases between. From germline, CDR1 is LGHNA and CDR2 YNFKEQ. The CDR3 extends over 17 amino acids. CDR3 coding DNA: TGTGCCAGCAGCCAAGTCCGGGGAGAGGCGAGCAATCAGCCCCAGCATTTT. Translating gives CASSQVRGEASNQPQHF.

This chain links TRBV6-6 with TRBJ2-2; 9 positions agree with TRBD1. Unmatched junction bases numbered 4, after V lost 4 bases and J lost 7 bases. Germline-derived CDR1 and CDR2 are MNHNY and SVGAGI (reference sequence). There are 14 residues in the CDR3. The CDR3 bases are TGTGCCAGCAGTTCCGGACAGGGGATCGGGGAGCTGTTTTTT. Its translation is CASSSGQGIGELFF.